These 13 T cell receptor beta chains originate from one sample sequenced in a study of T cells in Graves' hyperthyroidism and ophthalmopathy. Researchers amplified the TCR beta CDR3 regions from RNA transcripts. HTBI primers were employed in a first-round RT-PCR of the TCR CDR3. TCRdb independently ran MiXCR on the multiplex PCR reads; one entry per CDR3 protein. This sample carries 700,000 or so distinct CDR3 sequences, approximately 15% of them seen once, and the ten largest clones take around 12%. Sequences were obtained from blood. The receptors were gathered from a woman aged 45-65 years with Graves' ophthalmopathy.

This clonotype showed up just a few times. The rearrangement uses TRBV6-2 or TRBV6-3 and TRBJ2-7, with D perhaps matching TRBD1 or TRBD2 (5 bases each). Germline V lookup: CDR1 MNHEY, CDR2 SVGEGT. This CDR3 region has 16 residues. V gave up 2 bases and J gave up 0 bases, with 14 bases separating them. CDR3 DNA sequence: TGTGCCAGCAGTTACATGAGGGGACCCAGCTCCTACGAGCAGTACTTC. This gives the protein CASSYMRGPSSYEQYF.

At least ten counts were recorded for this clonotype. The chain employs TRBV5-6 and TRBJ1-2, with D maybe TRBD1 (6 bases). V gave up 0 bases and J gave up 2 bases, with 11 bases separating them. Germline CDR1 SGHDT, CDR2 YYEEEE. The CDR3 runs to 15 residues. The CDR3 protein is CASSLVTGGNYGYTF. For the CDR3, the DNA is TGTGCCAGCAGCTTGGTGACAGGAGGGAACTATGGCTACACCTTC. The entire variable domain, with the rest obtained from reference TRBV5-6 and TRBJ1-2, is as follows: DAGVTQSPTHLIKTRGQQVTLRCSPKSGHDTVSWYQQALGQGPQFIFQYYEEEERQRGNFPDRFSGHQFPNYSSELNVNALLLGDSALYLCASSLVTGGNYGYTFGSGTRLTVV.

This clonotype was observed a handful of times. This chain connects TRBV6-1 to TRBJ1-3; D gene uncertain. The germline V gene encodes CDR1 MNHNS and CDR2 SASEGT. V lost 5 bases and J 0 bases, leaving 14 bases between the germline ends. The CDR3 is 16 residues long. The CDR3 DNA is TGTGCCAGCAGTCGGACGGCTCATTTCTCTGGAAACACCATATATTTT. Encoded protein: CASSRTAHFSGNTIYF.

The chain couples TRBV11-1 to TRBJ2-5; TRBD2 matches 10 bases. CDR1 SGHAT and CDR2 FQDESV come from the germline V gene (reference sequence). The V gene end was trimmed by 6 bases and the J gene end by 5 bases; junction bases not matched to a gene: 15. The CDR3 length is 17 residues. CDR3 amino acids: CASRKTSGSHGGETQYF. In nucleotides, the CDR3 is TGTGCCAGCAGAAAGACTAGCGGGTCTCATGGCGGGGAGACCCAGTACTTC. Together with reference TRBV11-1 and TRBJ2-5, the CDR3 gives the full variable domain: EAEVAQSPRYKITEKSQAVAFWCDPISGHATLYWYRQILGQGPELLVQFQDESVVDDSQLPKDRFSAERLKGVDSTLKIQPAELGDSAMYLCASRKTSGSHGGETQYFGPGTRLLVL.

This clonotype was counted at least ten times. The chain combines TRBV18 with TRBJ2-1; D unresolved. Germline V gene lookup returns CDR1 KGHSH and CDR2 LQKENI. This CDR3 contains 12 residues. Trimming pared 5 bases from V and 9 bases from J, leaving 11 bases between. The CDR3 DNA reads TGTGCCAGCTCAACTACTATACTTGAGCAGTTCTTC. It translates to CASSTTILEQFF.

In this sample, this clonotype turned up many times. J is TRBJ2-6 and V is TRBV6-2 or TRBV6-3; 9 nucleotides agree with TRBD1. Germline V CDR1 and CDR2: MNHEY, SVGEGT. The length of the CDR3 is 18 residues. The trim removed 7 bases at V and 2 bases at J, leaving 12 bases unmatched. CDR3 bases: TGTGCCAGCACCCTTCCCGGGACAGGGTTGCCTGGGGCCAACGTCCTGACTTTC. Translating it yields CASTLPGTGLPGANVLTF.

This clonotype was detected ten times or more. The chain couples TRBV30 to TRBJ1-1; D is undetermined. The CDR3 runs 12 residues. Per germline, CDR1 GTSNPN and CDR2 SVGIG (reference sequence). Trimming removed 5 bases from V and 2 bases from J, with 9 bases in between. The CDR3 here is CAWDHGNTEAFF. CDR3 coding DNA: TGTGCCTGGGACCACGGAAACACTGAAGCTTTCTTT.

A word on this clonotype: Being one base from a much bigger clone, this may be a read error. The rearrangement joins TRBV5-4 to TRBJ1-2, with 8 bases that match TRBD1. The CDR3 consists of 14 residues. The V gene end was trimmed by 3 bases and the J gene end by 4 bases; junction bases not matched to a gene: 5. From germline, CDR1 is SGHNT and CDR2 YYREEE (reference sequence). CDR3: CASSYGQGSYGYTF. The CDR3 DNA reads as TGTGCCAGCAGCTACGGACAGGGAAGCTATGGCTACACCTTC. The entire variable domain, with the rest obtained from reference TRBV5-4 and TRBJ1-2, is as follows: ETGVTQSPTHLIKTRGQQVTLRCSSQSGHNTVSWYQQALGQGPQFIFQYYREEENGRGNFPPRFSGLQFPNYSSELNVNALELDDSALYLCASSYGQGSYGYTFGSGTRLTVV.

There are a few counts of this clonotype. DNA for the CDR3: TGTGCCAGCAGTTCCGGGGACAAGAGCTCCTATAATTCACCCCTCCACTTT. This encodes CASSSGDKSSYNSPLHF. The chain has TRBV6-2 or TRBV6-3 and TRBJ1-6; tentative D call: TRBD1 (6 bases). CDR1 MNHEY and CDR2 SVGEGT come from the germline V gene. The CDR3 is made up of 17 amino acids. Deletions cut 4 bases from V and 0 bases from J, with 13 bases between.

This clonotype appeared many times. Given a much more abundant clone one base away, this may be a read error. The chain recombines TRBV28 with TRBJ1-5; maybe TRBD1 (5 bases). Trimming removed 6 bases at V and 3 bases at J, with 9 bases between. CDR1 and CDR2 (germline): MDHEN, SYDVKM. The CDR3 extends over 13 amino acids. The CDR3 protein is CASRRQTNQPQHF. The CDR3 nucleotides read TGTGCCAGCAGGCGACAGACCAATCAGCCCCAGCATTTT.

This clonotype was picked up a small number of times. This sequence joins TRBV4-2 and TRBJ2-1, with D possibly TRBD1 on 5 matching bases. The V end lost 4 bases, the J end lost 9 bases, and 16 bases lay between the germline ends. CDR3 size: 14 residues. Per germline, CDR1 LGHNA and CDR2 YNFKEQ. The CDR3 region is CASSPLWGLREQFF. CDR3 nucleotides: TGTGCCAGCAGCCCCCTTTGGGGCCTACGTGAGCAGTTCTTC.

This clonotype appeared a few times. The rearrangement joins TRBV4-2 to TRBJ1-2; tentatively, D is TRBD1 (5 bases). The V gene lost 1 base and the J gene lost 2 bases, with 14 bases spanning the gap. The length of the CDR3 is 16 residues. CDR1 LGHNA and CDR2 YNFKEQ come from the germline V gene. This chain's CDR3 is CASSQAGPTTNYGYTF. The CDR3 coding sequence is TGTGCCAGCAGCCAAGCGGGACCAACGACAAACTATGGCTACACCTTC.

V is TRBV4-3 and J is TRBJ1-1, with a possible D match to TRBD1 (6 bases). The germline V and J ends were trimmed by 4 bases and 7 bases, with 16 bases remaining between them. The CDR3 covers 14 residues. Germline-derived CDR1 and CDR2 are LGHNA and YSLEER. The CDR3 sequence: CASSRRTVGSEAFF. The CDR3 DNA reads TGCGCCAGCAGCCGACGGACAGTCGGGAGTGAAGCTTTCTTT.